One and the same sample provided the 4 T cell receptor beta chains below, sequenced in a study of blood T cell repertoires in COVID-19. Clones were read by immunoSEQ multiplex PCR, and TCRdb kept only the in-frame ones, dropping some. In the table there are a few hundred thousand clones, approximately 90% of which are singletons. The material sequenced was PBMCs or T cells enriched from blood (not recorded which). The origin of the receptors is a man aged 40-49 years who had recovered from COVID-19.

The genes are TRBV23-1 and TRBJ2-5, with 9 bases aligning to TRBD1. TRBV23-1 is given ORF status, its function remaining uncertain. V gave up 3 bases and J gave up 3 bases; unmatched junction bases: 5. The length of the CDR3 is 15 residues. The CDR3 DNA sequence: TGCGCCAGCAGTCACCGGGACAGGGAGGAAGAGACCCAGTACTTC. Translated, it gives CASSHRDREEETQYF.

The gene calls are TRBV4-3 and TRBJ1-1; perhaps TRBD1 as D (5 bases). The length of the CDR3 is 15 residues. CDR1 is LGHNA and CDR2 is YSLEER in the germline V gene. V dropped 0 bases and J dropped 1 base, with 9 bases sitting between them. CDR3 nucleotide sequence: TGCGCCAGCAGCCAAGATCCAGGACAGAACACTGAAGCTTTCTTT. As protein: CASSQDPGQNTEAFF.

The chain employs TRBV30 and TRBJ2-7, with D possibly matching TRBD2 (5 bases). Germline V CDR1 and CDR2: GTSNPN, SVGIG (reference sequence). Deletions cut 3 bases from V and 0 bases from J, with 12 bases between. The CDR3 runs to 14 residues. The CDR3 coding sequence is TGTGCCTGGAGCTTAGGCGGGCCCTCCTACGAGCAGTACTTC. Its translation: CAWSLGGPSYEQYF.

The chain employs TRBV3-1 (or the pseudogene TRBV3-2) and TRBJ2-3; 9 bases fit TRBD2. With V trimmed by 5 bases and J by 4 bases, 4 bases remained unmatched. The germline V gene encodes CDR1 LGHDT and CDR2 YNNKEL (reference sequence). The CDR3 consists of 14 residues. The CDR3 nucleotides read TGTGCCAGCAGCTCGACTAGCGGACCAGATACGCAGTATTTT. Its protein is CASSSTSGPDTQYF.